This record looks at one T cell receptor (beta chain) sequence and its context. Its antigen is unknown. No per-base quality is available; no much larger clone lies one base away. Ends trimmed: V by 3 bases, J by 0 bases; bases unmatched to a gene: 7. The CDR3, cysteine through phenylalanine, is 18 amino acids long. The DNA shown is the 54-base CDR3, in frame from base 1. The CDR1 and CDR2 encoded by the germline V gene are MNHNS and SASEGT. Each collaborating institution followed its own protocols to collect whole blood in K2EDTA tubes. For TCRbeta analysis, collaborator samples were shipped as frozen whole blood, as isolated PBMCs, or as DNA extracted from either sample type. The sample belongs to a study of blood T cell repertoires in COVID-19 (dated by TCRdb to 2020 to 2021). Turning to the overall study: Samples covering the acute and convalescent phases of COVID-19 were provided by collaborators in the United States, Italy and Spain. The prospective study material was composed of cDNA or gDNA derived from T cells, B-cell-depleted T cells, or PBMCs. Deeply sampled blood TCRbeta repertoires from subjects exposed to, actively infected with, or recovered from COVID-19 were included in the dataset. A freely available public database, intended as a resource for researchers studying the immune response to SARS-CoV-2, is where the repertoires were released. The samples were drawn from two sources: the first 160 participants of the ongoing ImmuneRACE study, and over 950 subjects contributed by 6 global collaborators. Sample metadata almost always included a de-identified subject ID, COVID-19 status, age in years and sex. Where available, HLA class I and class II types were obtained from metadata supplied by the sample provider rather than from assay-based typing. General study outcomes and caveats: How much clinical and demographic metadata was included differed by source and by participant, and the metadata was provided uncurated.

The immunoSEQ Assay, a bias-controlled multiplex PCR, was used to amplify TCRbeta CDR3 regions from genomic DNA. In the source study's methods: The number of nucleated cells in each sample was estimated by amplification of reference gene primers within the assay. To quantify the absolute abundance of each unique TCRbeta CDR3 rearrangement, sequence reads were collapsed and filtered. For each sample, productive Simpson clonality was calculated as the square root of Simpson's diversity index over productive rearrangements. Drawn from immuneACCESS, this table holds only the in-frame rearrangements with V and J called that TCRdb kept. Clones are partly lost; checked studies trace under half to an unresolved V gene and leave the rest unexplained. The V and J calls and clone size come from that table; D and trimming were worked out from the DNA. The sample table contains about 210,000 clones; only one count was recorded for roughly 82% of them. In total, the top ten clones hold about 12% of the sample.

This chain is built from TRBV6-1 and TRBJ1-6, with 8 central nucleotides matching TRBD1. Source material: peripheral blood. The receptor comes from a woman aged 40 to 50 with acute or convalescent COVID-19. The CDR3 protein: CASSDFYRGSSYNSPLHF. The DNA sequence is as follows: TGTGCCAGCAGTGATTTTTACAGGGGGAGCTCCTATAATTCACCCCTCCACTTT.